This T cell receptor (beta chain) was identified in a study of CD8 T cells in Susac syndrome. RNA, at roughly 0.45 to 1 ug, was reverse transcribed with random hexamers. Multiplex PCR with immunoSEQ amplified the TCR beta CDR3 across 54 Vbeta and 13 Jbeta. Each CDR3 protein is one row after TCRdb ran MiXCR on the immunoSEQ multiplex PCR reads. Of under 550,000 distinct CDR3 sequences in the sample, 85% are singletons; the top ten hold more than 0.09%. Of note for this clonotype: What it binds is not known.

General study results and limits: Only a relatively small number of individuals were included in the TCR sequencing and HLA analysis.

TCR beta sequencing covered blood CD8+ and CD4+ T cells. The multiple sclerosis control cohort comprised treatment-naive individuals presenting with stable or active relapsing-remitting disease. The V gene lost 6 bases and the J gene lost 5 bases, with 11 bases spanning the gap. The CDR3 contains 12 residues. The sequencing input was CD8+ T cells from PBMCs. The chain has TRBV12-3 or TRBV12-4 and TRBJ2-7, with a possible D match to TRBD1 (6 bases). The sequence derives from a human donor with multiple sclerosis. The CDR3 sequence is CASRQGNDEQYF. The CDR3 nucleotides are TGTGCCAGCAGACAGGGTAACGACGAGCAGTACTTC.